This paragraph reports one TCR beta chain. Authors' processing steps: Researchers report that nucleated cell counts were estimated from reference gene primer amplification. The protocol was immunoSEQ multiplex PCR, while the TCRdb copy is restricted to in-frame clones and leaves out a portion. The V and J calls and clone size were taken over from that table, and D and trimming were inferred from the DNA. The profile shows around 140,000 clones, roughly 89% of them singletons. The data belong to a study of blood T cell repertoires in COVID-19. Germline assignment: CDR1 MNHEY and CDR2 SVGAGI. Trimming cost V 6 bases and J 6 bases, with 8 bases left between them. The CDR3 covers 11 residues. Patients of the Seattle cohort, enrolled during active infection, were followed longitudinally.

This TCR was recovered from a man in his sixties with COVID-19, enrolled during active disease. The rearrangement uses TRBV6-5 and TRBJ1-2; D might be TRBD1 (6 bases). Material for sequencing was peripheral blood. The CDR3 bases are TGTGCCAGCAGAACAGGGAATGGCTACACCTTC. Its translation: CASRTGNGYTF.